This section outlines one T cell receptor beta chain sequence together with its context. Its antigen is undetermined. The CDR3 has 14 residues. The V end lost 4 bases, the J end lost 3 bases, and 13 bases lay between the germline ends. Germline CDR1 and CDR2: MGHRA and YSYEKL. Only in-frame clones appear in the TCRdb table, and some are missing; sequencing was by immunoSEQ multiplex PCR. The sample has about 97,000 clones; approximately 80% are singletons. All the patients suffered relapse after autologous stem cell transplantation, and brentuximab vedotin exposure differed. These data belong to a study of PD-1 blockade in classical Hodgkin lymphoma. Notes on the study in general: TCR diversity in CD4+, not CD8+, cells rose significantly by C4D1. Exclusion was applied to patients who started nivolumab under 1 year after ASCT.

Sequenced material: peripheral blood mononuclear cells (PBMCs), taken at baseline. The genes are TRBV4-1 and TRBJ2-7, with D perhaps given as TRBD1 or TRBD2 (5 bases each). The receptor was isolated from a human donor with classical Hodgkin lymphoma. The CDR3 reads CASSPRARDYEQYF. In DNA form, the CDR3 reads TGCGCCAGCAGCCCGCGGGCCAGGGACTACGAGCAGTACTTC.